The T cell receptor (beta chain) described here comes from a study of blood T cell repertoires in COVID-19 (dated by TCRdb to 2018 to 2020). Background for the entire study: The collaborator samples originated in the United States, Italy and Spain and spanned the acute and convalescent phases of COVID-19. The material from the prospective study consisted of cDNA or gDNA derived from T cells, B-cell-depleted T cells, or PBMCs. Subjects who had been exposed to COVID-19, were actively infected with it, or had recovered from it provided the deeply sampled blood TCRbeta repertoires that made up the dataset. The repertoires were released in a freely available public database meant as a resource for research on the immune response to SARS-CoV-2. The samples were drawn from two sources: the first 160 participants of the ongoing ImmuneRACE study, and 950 to 1,500 subjects contributed by 6 global collaborators. Nearly every sample came with metadata listing a de-identified subject ID, COVID-19 status, age in years and sex. HLA class I and class II types, where available, came from metadata supplied by the sample provider rather than from assay-based typing. The study at large found these results: The amount of clinical and demographic metadata varied by source and participant and was provided uncurated.

This clone was found a few times. Its antigen specificity is not known. There are no base qualities to consult, and no much larger clone falls within one base. One collaborating source in Seattle enrolled patients while the patients were actively infected and followed the patients over time throughout the course of disease. The collaborating institutions used their own protocols to collect whole blood in K2EDTA tubes. For TCRbeta analysis, collaborators shipped samples as frozen whole blood, isolated PBMCs, or DNA extracted from either of those sample types. The immunoSEQ Assay, a bias-controlled multiplex PCR, was used to amplify TCRbeta CDR3 regions from genomic DNA. Per the source publication's procedure: The number of nucleated cells in each sample was estimated from the amplification of reference gene primers within the assay. To quantify the absolute abundance of each unique TCRbeta CDR3 rearrangement, sequence reads were collapsed and filtered. For each sample, productive Simpson clonality was calculated as the square root of Simpson's diversity index over productive rearrangements. Entries here come from immuneACCESS through TCRdb and include only in-frame sequences with V and J called. Some clones fail to appear in such tables; in the studies checked, an unresolved V gene covers under half of the shortfall, and the cause of the remainder is unknown. From that table come the V and J calls and clone size; the DNA was used to work out D and trimming. The sample table lists over 400,000 clones, 85% to 90% of them with a count of one. The leading ten clones occupy about 8% of the sample.

The source of this sequence is a woman in her fifties or sixties with COVID-19, enrolled during active disease. The sample taken for sequencing was peripheral blood.

Here is the DNA: TGCGCCAGCAGCTTACAGGGGTCCAATTCACCCCTCCACTTT. This translates into CASSLQGSNSPLHF. This sequence uses TRBV5-1 and TRBJ1-6; the junction holds 7 bases that match TRBD1. The cysteine opens and the phenylalanine closes a CDR3 of 14 amino acids. This entry keeps only the CDR3 DNA: 42 bases, framed from base 1. The CDR1 and CDR2 encoded by the germline V gene are SGHRS and YFSETQ. V and J are trimmed by 2 bases and 7 bases, and the gene matches miss 3 bases of the junction.